The text below deals with one TCR beta chain. Its antigen is unidentified. Only in-frame clones appear in the TCRdb table, and some are missing; sequencing was by immunoSEQ multiplex PCR. The sample gives roughly 300,000 clones, more than 70% of which show up once; about 5.7% is in the top ten. This specimen comes from a study of cytotoxic CD8 clonotypes in ibrutinib-treated CLL. Regarding the study as a whole: Clonality correlated strongly with circulating CD8+ T cells and exceeded age-matched healthy donors at baseline. Clonality increased with ibrutinib response but returned toward baseline at progression.

Genomic DNA for TCR beta libraries, around 2 micrograms, came from cryopreserved PBMCs. This CDR3 region has 16 residues. The trim removed 4 bases at V and 6 bases at J, leaving 11 bases unmatched. The germline V gene has CDR1 SGDLS and CDR2 YYNGEE. The TCR originated in a human donor with chronic lymphocytic leukemia. This specimen consisted of PBMCs, obtained at disease progression, from a patient treated with ibrutinib. The rearrangement links TRBV9 to TRBJ2-7; 12 nucleotides line up with TRBD1. As DNA, the CDR3 is TGTGCCAGCAGCCCACGGGGGGGACAGGGGGCTATCGAGCAGTACTTC. As protein: CASSPRGGQGAIEQYF. The variable domain in full, with the rest retrieved from reference TRBV9 and TRBJ2-7, is DSGVTQTPKHLITATGQRVTLRCSPRSGDLSVYWYQQSLDQGLQFLIQYYNGEERAKGNILERFSAQQFPDLHSELNLSSLELGDSALYFCASSPRGGQGAIEQYFGPGTRLTVT.